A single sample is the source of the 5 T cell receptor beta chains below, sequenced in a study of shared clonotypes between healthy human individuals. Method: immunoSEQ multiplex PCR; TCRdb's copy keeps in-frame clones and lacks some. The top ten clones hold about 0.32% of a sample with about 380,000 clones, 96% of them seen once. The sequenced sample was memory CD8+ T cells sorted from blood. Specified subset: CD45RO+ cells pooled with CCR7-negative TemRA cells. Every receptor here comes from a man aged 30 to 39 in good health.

The CDR3 sequence is CASRNPFPYEQYF. CDR3 sequence (DNA): TGTGCCAGCAGGAACCCCTTCCCCTACGAGCAGTACTTC. The rearrangement joins TRBV28 to TRBJ2-7; D remains ambiguous. With 6 bases removed from V and 2 bases from J, the gap between germline ends came to 11 bases. Germline loops: CDR1 MDHEN, CDR2 SYDVKM. The CDR3 spans 13 residues. The variable domain in full, completed from reference TRBV28 and TRBJ2-7, reads DVKVTQSSRYLVKRTGEKVFLECVQDMDHENMFWYRQDPGLGLRLIYFSYDVKMKEKGDIPEGYSVSREKKERFSLILESASTNQTSMYLCASRNPFPYEQYFGPGTRLTVT.

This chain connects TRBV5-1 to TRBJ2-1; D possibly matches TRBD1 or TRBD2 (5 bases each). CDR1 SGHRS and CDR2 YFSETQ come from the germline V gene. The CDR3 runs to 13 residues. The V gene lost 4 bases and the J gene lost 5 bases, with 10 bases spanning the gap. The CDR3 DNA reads TGCGCCAGCAGCAAGGGACGGGACAATGAGCAGTTCTTC. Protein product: CASSKGRDNEQFF.

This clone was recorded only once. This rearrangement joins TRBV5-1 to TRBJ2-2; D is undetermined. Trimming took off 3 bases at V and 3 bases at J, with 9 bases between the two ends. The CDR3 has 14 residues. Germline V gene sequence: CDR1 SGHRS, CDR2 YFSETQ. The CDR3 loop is CASSSGKDTGELFF. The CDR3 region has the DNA TGCGCCAGCAGCTCTGGGAAGGACACCGGGGAGCTGTTTTTT.

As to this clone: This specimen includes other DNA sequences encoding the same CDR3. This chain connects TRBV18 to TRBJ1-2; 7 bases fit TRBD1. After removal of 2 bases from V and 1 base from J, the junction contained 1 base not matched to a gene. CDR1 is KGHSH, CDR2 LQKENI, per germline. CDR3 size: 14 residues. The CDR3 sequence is CASSPGTDNYGYTF. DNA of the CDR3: TGTGCCAGCTCACCAGGGACAGATAACTATGGCTACACCTTC.

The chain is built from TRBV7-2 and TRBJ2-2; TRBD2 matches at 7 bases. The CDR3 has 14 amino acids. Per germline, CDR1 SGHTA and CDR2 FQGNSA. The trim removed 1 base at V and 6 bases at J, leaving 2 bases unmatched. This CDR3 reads CASSLVAGAGELFF. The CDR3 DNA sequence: TGTGCCAGCAGCTTAGTGGCGGGAGCCGGGGAGCTGTTTTTT. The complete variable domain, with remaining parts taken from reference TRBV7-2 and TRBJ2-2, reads GAGVSQSPSNKVTEKGKDVELRCDPISGHTALYWYRQSLGQGLEFLIYFQGNSAPDKSGLPSDRFSAERTGGSVSTLTIQRTQQEDSAVYLCASSLVAGAGELFFGEGSRLTVL.